The clone carrying this T cell receptor beta chain occurred a few times. Its specificity is unknown. The data were obtained in a study of CD8 T cells in ankylosing spondylitis. The study's findings and limits: Significantly higher representation of disease-linked clones was reported for matched ankylosing spondylitis synovial fluid. Ankylosing spondylitis blood seemed to carry a telltale TCR beta motif made of fewer than 10 highly homologous variants. Earlier literature documents some of the motif variants in reactive arthritis synovial fluid and blood. Disease-linked clones bore a CD8+ phenotype and were relatively rare in peripheral blood.

The CDR3 contains 18 residues. In germline, CDR1 is LNHNV, CDR2 YYDKDF (reference sequence). The V gene end was trimmed by 0 bases and the J gene end by 6 bases; junction bases not matched to a gene: 14. Preparation of TCR beta libraries was done by quantitative 5'-RACE with molecular barcodes. Each CDR3 protein is one row after TCRdb ran MiXCR on the 5' RACE reads. The sample includes some 330,000 distinct CDR3 sequences, less than 10% of them seen just once. V and J are TRBV15 and TRBJ1-5, with 7 bases aligning to TRBD1. The sample comprised blood, either unsorted or a sorted T cell fraction (not recorded which). This receptor was taken from a male donor with ankylosing spondylitis. The CDR3 nucleotides are TGTGCCACCAGCAGAGACCGGGACAGCCTTTTCTCAGGTCAGCCCCAGCATTTT. The encoded protein is CATSRDRDSLFSGQPQHF.